This paragraph covers one TCR beta chain sequence. Its specificity is unknown. This specimen comes from a study of T cell responses to AZD1222 COVID-19 vaccine. Study findings and constraints: Most donors were white British, females outnumbered males, and clonal diversity was possibly underestimated. Unmutated variant regions are reportedly targeted by nearly half of spike-specific TCRs.

The table came from immunoSEQ multiplex PCR; TCRdb's copy has only in-frame clones and leaves some out. The repertoire holds fewer than 130,000 clones, with more than 90% as singletons. The V gene lost 4 bases and the J gene lost 8 bases, with 20 bases spanning the gap. The CDR3 runs 16 residues. Germline CDR1 reads MNHEY; CDR2 reads SVGAGI. The receptor's source is an adult in good health. The sample consisted of peripheral blood, taken on day 0 of AZD1222 vaccination. The gene calls are TRBV6-5 and TRBJ1-4; D might be TRBD1 (5 bases). CDR3 region: CASSSPKVGQGEKLFF. The CDR3 coding sequence is TGTGCCAGCAGTTCCCCCAAAGTGGGCCAGGGAGAAAAACTGTTTTTT.